This T cell receptor (beta chain) was sequenced for a study of OX40 agonist ivuxolimab in advanced cancers. As for the study in general: Patients treated during dose escalation were battling hepatocellular carcinoma, melanoma, renal cell or head and neck cancer.

A note on this clone: What it recognizes is unknown.

The method was immunoSEQ multiplex PCR; TCRdb's version includes in-frame clones alone and lacks a portion of them. The sample has 50,000 to 60,000 clones; around 88% are singletons. Study-wide findings and caveats: Which antigen the expanded peripheral T cells recognized is unknown.

At cycle 4 day 1, cycle 7 day 1, and baseline, blood was sampled. V shed 2 bases and J 2 bases; nucleotides not matched to a gene: 5. Germline CDR1 reads LNHDA; CDR2 reads SQIVND (reference sequence). There are 16 residues in the CDR3. Sequencing was performed on CD4+ or CD8+ T cells sorted from blood, taken in a trial of the OX40 agonist ivuxolimab. The sequence came from an adult with an advanced solid tumor such as melanoma, head and neck, liver or kidney cancer. The J gene is TRBJ2-2, the V gene TRBV19; 7 bases line up with TRBD1. CDR3 nucleotides: TGTGCCAGTAGTATAAGAGGGGACAGTAACACCGGGGAGCTGTTTTTT. Amino acid sequence: CASSIRGDSNTGELFF.